This paragraph covers one TCR beta chain sequence. The antigen is undetermined. The record originates from a study of coeliac disease. Overall study context: Refractory type I patients had no gluten-free diet response for over 12 months.

The protocol was immunoSEQ multiplex PCR, while the TCRdb copy is restricted to in-frame clones and leaves out a portion. The profile covers 8,500 to 10,000 clones, with 60% to 80% appearing a single time and around 20% taken by the ten largest. Sequencing used one aliquot of a few hundred thousand cells per fraction. Study conclusions and caveats: Active celiac intraepithelial and lamina propria samples had lower TRB and TRG clonality than control samples.

The CDR3 length is 13 residues. V was clipped by 3 bases and J by 1 base, with 6 bases between them. The germline V gene has CDR1 SNHLY and CDR2 FYNNEI. The chain is built from TRBV2 and TRBJ1-1, with no clear D. The sequencing sample was made of lamina propria lymphocytes from the gut. The receptor's source is a woman aged 55 to 70 with celiac disease. CDR3: CASSDGRNTEAFF. CDR3 nucleotide sequence: TGTGCCAGCAGTGATGGGAGGAACACTGAAGCTTTCTTT.